Listed below are T cell receptor beta chains from one sample, sequenced in a study of T cell responses to AZD1222 COVID-19 vaccine. Sequencing used immunoSEQ multiplex PCR; TCRdb keeps in-frame clones, though not all of them. The sample contains around 130,000 clones, 70% to 90% of which appear only once. Sequencing was performed on peripheral blood, taken on day 0 of AZD1222 vaccination. These receptor sequences come from an adult in good health. Each CDR3 is given with its conserved first and last residue. The D gene is left open where the match is weak. A clone size is listed for some rows: how often the clone was seen (once, few, many), or a class if it is expanded.

abundance: -
d_gene: -
j_gene: TRBJ2-3
v_gene: TRBV5-4
CDR3aa: CASSPSGGEVTDTQYF
CDR3nt: TGTGCCAGCAGCCCCAGCGGAGGGGAGGTCACAGATACGCAGTATTTT

abundance: once
d_gene: -
j_gene: TRBJ2-7
v_gene: TRBV7-6
CDR3aa: CASSPRQMTSYEQYF
CDR3nt: TGTGCCAGCAGCCCCCGGCAGATGACCTCCTACGAGCAGTACTTC

abundance: -
d_gene: TRBD2
j_gene: TRBJ2-7
v_gene: TRBV5-1
CDR3aa: CASSLVVGGGENYEQYF
CDR3nt: TGCGCCAGCAGCTTGGTGGTAGGCGGGGGGGAAAACTACGAGCAGTACTTC

abundance: -
d_gene: TRBD1
j_gene: TRBJ1-2
v_gene: TRBV24-1
CDR3aa: CATSEQTGDGYTF
CDR3nt: TGTGCCACCAGTGAACAGACAGGGGATGGCTACACCTTC

abundance: -
d_gene: -
j_gene: TRBJ1-6
v_gene: TRBV7-2
CDR3aa: CASSLEGLWSSYNSPLHF
CDR3nt: TGTGCCAGCAGCTTAGAGGGGCTTTGGAGCTCCTATAATTCACCCCTCCACTTT

abundance: -
d_gene: -
j_gene: TRBJ1-4
v_gene: TRBV27
CDR3aa: CASKGPRTNEKLFF
CDR3nt: TGTGCCAGCAAAGGACCCAGAACTAATGAAAAACTGTTTTTT

abundance: -
d_gene: -
j_gene: TRBJ1-2
v_gene: TRBV2
CDR3aa: CASSEALGHLLNTF
CDR3nt: TGTGCCAGCAGTGAAGCGCTTGGACATCTGCTCAACACCTTC

abundance: few
d_gene: -
j_gene: TRBJ2-1
v_gene: TRBV5-4
CDR3aa: CASSWTSNEQFF
CDR3nt: TGTGCCAGCAGCTGGACTTCCAATGAGCAGTTCTTC

abundance: -
d_gene: TRBD1
j_gene: TRBJ2-7
v_gene: TRBV18
CDR3aa: CASSPPGTGVGKQYF
CDR3nt: TGTGCCAGCTCACCGCCCGGGACAGGGGTTGGGAAGCAGTACTTC

abundance: once
d_gene: -
j_gene: TRBJ1-1
v_gene: TRBV12-5
CDR3aa: CASGVTGSGFNTEAFF
CDR3nt: TGTGCTAGTGGGGTTACAGGGTCCGGTTTCAACACTGAAGCTTTCTTT

abundance: -
d_gene: -
j_gene: TRBJ1-4
v_gene: TRBV6-2/TRBV6-3
CDR3aa: CASSSFAPEKLFF
CDR3nt: TGTGCCAGCAGTTCATTCGCTCCGGAAAAACTGTTTTTT

abundance: -
d_gene: TRBD2
j_gene: TRBJ2-1
v_gene: TRBV6-5
CDR3aa: CASMEGLASNEQFF
CDR3nt: TGTGCCAGCATGGAAGGACTAGCGAGCAATGAGCAGTTCTTC

abundance: -
d_gene: TRBD2
j_gene: TRBJ2-7
v_gene: TRBV4-3
CDR3aa: CASSQERGLAGAYEQYF
CDR3nt: TGCGCCAGCAGCCAAGAACGCGGACTAGCGGGAGCCTACGAGCAGTACTTC